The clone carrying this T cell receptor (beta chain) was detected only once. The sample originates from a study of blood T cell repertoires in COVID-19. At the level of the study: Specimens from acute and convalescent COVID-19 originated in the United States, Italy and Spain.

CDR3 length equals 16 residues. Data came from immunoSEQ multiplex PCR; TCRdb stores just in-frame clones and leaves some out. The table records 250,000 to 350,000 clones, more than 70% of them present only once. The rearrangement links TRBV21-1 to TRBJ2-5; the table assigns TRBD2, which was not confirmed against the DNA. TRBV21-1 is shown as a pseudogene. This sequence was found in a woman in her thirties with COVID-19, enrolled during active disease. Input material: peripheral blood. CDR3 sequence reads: CASSKGLAGVQETQYF. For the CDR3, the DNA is TGTGCCAGCAGCAAAGGTTTAGCGGGAGTTCAAGAGACCCAGTACTTC.